What follows are 10 T cell receptor beta chains derived from one specimen sequenced in a study of a mutant IDH1 vaccine in newly diagnosed glioma. No cognate antigen is known for these TCRs. Sequencing was performed with immunoSEQ multiplex PCR; in TCRdb, only in-frame clones are kept and a portion is missing. Of 40,000 or so clones listed, 65% to 90% are singletons. The sample's time point: week 47, end of study. Topical imiquimod accompanied each vaccine dose, which consisted of 300 ug of mutant IDH1 20-mer peptide. Sequences were derived from PBMCs, sampled from a glioma patient whose treatment included an IDH1 peptide vaccine. The receptors were sampled from a man aged 18 to 29 with glioma. Some clones in this sample may be carry-over from other donors' samples.

The chain combines TRBV11-2 with TRBJ2-3, with TRBD2 matching 9 bases. The V gene's germline CDR1 is SGHAT and CDR2 FQNNGV. V lost 0 bases to trimming and J lost 3 bases; unmatched junction nucleotides: 4. The CDR3 has 16 residues. CDR3 residues: CASSLDIAGGTDTQYF. The CDR3 DNA is TGTGCCAGCAGCTTAGATATCGCGGGGGGGACAGATACGCAGTATTTT.

The gene calls are TRBV6-5 and TRBJ1-1; D unresolved. Trimming left V 0 bases short and J 2 bases short, with 10 bases between. Germline CDR1 and CDR2: MNHEY and SVGAGI. This CDR3 contains 15 residues. DNA of the CDR3: TGTGCCAGCAGTTACTCGACCGGGCACAACACTGAAGCTTTCTTT. This codes for CASSYSTGHNTEAFF.

The V and J genes are TRBV11-3 and TRBJ2-2; no firm D call. Germline V gene data show CDR1 as SGHNT and CDR2 as YENEEA. V shed 5 bases and J shed 7 bases, with 11 bases lying between them. The CDR3 is 13 residues long. The CDR3 sequence: CASSVARYGELFF. Written as DNA, the CDR3 is TGTGCCAGCAGCGTAGCTAGGTACGGGGAGCTGTTTTTT.

V is TRBV10-2 and J is TRBJ2-1; D might be TRBD2 (5 bases). The ends were cut back, 7 bases at V and 9 bases at J, with 10 bases in the middle. Looked up from germline, CDR1 is WSHSY and CDR2 is SAAADI. The CDR3 has 11 residues. CDR3 nucleotides: TGCGCCAGCACCCGGAGGTTTGAGCAGTTCTTC. It is translated as CASTRRFEQFF.

The chain uses TRBV6-1 and TRBJ2-7; 10 bases agree with TRBD1. Germline CDR1 is MNHNS and CDR2 is SASEGT. Germline trimming cut 6 bases from V and 2 bases from J; bases unmatched to any gene: 4. This CDR3 region has 14 residues. The CDR3 DNA follows: TGTGCCAGCAGCTTGGACAGGGGGACCTACGAGCAGTACTTC. Translated: CASSLDRGTYEQYF.

The chain couples TRBV7-6 to TRBJ1-1; D is ambiguous. Germline CDR1 SGHVS, CDR2 FNYEAQ. V lost 4 bases, J lost 0 bases, and 6 bases lay in between. This CDR3 has 13 residues. CDR3 in amino acids: CASSSYMNTEAFF. The CDR3, as DNA: TGTGCCAGCAGCTCCTACATGAACACTGAAGCTTTCTTT.

The J gene is TRBJ1-4, the V gene TRBV5-4; D unclear. V was shortened by 5 bases and J by 5 bases, with 10 bases between the two germline ends. This CDR3 has 13 amino acids. Looked up from germline, CDR1 is SGHNT and CDR2 is YYREEE (reference sequence). CDR3 in amino acids: CASRNRSNEKLFF. The CDR3 DNA follows: TGTGCCAGCAGGAATAGAAGCAATGAAAAACTGTTTTTT.

This rearrangement joins TRBV5-6 to TRBJ1-2; no clear D. CDR3 size: 15 residues. The V gene lost 0 bases and the J gene lost 2 bases, with 11 bases spanning the gap. Germline CDR1 and CDR2: SGHDT and YYEEEE. CDR3 sequence: CASSLVGTENYGYTF. For the CDR3, the DNA is TGTGCCAGCAGCTTGGTAGGTACAGAAAACTATGGCTACACCTTC.

Only a few counts were recorded for this clone. The V and J genes are TRBV7-3 and TRBJ1-2; the D gene is possibly TRBD1 (5 bases). The CDR3 runs 15 residues. V was pared by 4 bases and J by 4 bases, with 16 bases between. Looked up from germline, CDR1 is SGHTA and CDR2 is FQGTGA. CDR3 region: CASSSGPGSGYGYTF. The CDR3 bases are TGTGCCAGCAGCTCGGGACCCGGCTCTGGCTATGGCTACACCTTC.

This chain links TRBV4-1 with TRBJ2-7; possible D gene TRBD2, 6 bases. Looked up from germline, CDR1 is MGHRA and CDR2 is YSYEKL. V was cut by 1 base and J by 2 bases, with 15 bases left in between. The CDR3 totals 16 residues. CDR3 loop: CASSQGLGWGAYEQYF. The CDR3 DNA reads TGCGCCAGCAGCCAAGGTCTGGGGTGGGGGGCCTACGAGCAGTACTTC.